This is a list of T cell receptor beta chains from one sample in a study of T cell responses to AZD1222 COVID-19 vaccine. Clones were read by immunoSEQ multiplex PCR, and TCRdb kept only the in-frame ones, dropping some. Altogether 140,000 or so clones are present, approximately 86% being singletons, with the ten largest covering 5.1%. Sample: peripheral blood, taken 28 days after the second AZD1222 dose. Receptor source: an adult who received the AZD1222 COVID-19 vaccine. Both conserved end residues are part of each CDR3. The order of the fields is V gene, clone size, J gene, D gene, CDR3 DNA, CDR3 protein. D genes are given only for firm matches. Clone size is not always given. Where it is, it says once, few, many or a class for expanded clones.

V: TRBV5-1
size: once
J: TRBJ1-1
D: -
DNA: TGCGCCAGCAGCTTGGCTGGGACGAACACTGAAGCTTTCTTT
CDR3: CASSLAGTNTEAFF

V: TRBV28
size: -
J: TRBJ1-2
D: -
DNA: TGTGCCAGCAGTTATTCCGTCTATGGCTACACCTTC
CDR3: CASSYSVYGYTF

V: TRBV21-1
size: -
J: TRBJ2-7
D: -
DNA: TGTGCCAGCAGCCTTCCCCCGACGGAGGGCGTACCCTACGAGCAGTACTTC
CDR3: CASSLPPTEGVPYEQYF

V: TRBV28
size: -
J: TRBJ2-1
D: -
DNA: TGTGCCAGCAGTCTACCGACCAATGAGCAGTTCTTC
CDR3: CASSLPTNEQFF

V: TRBV14
size: -
J: TRBJ2-5
D: -
DNA: TGTGCCAGCAGCCTCGCCGCCGGTCAAGAGACCCAGTACTTC
CDR3: CASSLAAGQETQYF

V: TRBV29-1
size: -
J: TRBJ1-1
D: -
DNA: TGCAGCGTTGAGTCACCACACGAGCCAGGGATTGAAGCTTTCTTT
CDR3: CSVESPHEPGIEAFF

V: TRBV19
size: -
J: TRBJ1-2
D: -
DNA: TGTGCCAGTAGGCCAACAGGGCCTGGAACTAACTATGGCTACACCTTC
CDR3: CASRPTGPGTNYGYTF

V: TRBV10-1
size: -
J: TRBJ2-7
D: -
DNA: TGCGCCAGCAGTGACGGGGGACTTTCCTACGAGCAGTACTTC
CDR3: CASSDGGLSYEQYF

V: TRBV6-2/TRBV6-3
size: -
J: TRBJ1-2
D: -
DNA: TGTGCCAGCAGTTACTCGATTACCTATGGCTACACCTTC
CDR3: CASSYSITYGYTF

V: TRBV5-4
size: -
J: TRBJ1-1
D: TRBD1
DNA: TGTGCCAGCAGCTCTTCAGGGACAGGGAACACTGAAGCTTTCTTT
CDR3: CASSSSGTGNTEAFF

V: TRBV20-1
size: -
J: TRBJ1-1
D: -
DNA: TGCAGTGCTAGTTCCCCCGTGAACACTGAAGCTTTCTTT
CDR3: CSASSPVNTEAFF

V: TRBV27
size: -
J: TRBJ1-1
D: -
DNA: TGTGCCAGCAGTTTATCGAGTTTTGCAGAGATGAACACTGAAGCTTTCTTT
CDR3: CASSLSSFAEMNTEAFF

V: TRBV25-1
size: -
J: TRBJ1-1
D: -
DNA: TGTGCCAGCAGTGAACTATTGAACACTGAAGCTTTCTTT
CDR3: CASSELLNTEAFF

V: TRBV4-2
size: -
J: TRBJ1-2
D: TRBD1
DNA: TGTGCCAGCAGTGAGGCAGGGGGCACCAATGGCTACACCTTC
CDR3: CASSEAGGTNGYTF

V: TRBV27
size: once
J: TRBJ1-1
D: TRBD1
DNA: TGTGCCAGCAGTTTGCTGGACAGGGACGCTGAAGCTTTCTTT
CDR3: CASSLLDRDAEAFF

V: TRBV6-5
size: -
J: TRBJ1-2
D: TRBD1
DNA: TGTGCCACGTCAGGGGGGGACAGGCAAGGTGGCTACACCTTC
CDR3: CATSGGDRQGGYTF

V: TRBV28
size: -
J: TRBJ1-2
D: TRBD1
DNA: TGTGCCAGCAGGCGAGGACAGGGGACCACTAACTATGGCTACACCTTC
CDR3: CASRRGQGTTNYGYTF

V: TRBV7-8
size: -
J: TRBJ1-5
D: TRBD1
DNA: TGTGCCAGCAGCATAACAGGGGGCGCCGCGGTTCAGCCCCAGCATTTT
CDR3: CASSITGGAAVQPQHF

V: TRBV5-6
size: -
J: TRBJ2-7
D: TRBD1
DNA: TGTGCCAGCACCTCCAGGGGACAGCCCTACGAGCAGTACTTC
CDR3: CASTSRGQPYEQYF

V: TRBV19
size: -
J: TRBJ1-1
D: TRBD1
DNA: TGTGCCACCCGACAGGGGAATACTGAAGCTTTCTTT
CDR3: CATRQGNTEAFF

V: TRBV7-9
size: -
J: TRBJ1-3
D: -
DNA: TGTGCCAGCAGCTTAGCCCCGGTAAACACCATATATTTT
CDR3: CASSLAPVNTIYF

V: TRBV5-6
size: -
J: TRBJ1-2
D: -
DNA: TGTGCCAGCCTTCTTGGGGCTGCTAACTATGGCTACACCTTC
CDR3: CASLLGAANYGYTF

V: TRBV19
size: -
J: TRBJ1-1
D: TRBD1
DNA: TGTGCCAGTAGTATAGTCACCGGGACAGGGGGCCAGGGTGAAGCTTTCTTT
CDR3: CASSIVTGTGGQGEAFF

V: TRBV30
size: -
J: TRBJ2-5
D: -
DNA: TGTGCCTGGAGTGTCGGGACCCCCCTTAGAAGCAGCGAGACCCAGTACTTC
CDR3: CAWSVGTPLRSSETQYF

V: TRBV5-1
size: -
J: TRBJ1-2
D: TRBD1
DNA: TGCGCCAGCAGCCTCGAGGGACAGATATATGGCTACACCTTC
CDR3: CASSLEGQIYGYTF

V: TRBV20-1
size: few
J: TRBJ2-7
D: TRBD1
DNA: TGCAGTGCTAGTGACAGGGAAAACGAGCAGTACTTC
CDR3: CSASDRENEQYF

V: TRBV29-1
size: once
J: TRBJ2-4
D: -
DNA: TGCAGCGTTGTATCGGGGGCCAAAAACATTCAGTACTTC
CDR3: CSVVSGAKNIQYF

V: TRBV27
size: -
J: TRBJ2-3
D: -
DNA: TGTGCCAGCAGTTTAGGCTTTGGGGGTGATACGCAGTATTTT
CDR3: CASSLGFGGDTQYF

V: TRBV10-3
size: -
J: TRBJ2-5
D: -
DNA: TGTGCCATCAGTGAACCCCAGGGGCAAGAGACCCAGTACTTC
CDR3: CAISEPQGQETQYF

V: TRBV25-1
size: -
J: TRBJ1-5
D: TRBD1
DNA: TGTGCCAGCAGTGATTCTCACAGGGGGAGAGAGGATCAGCCCCAGCATTTT
CDR3: CASSDSHRGREDQPQHF

V: TRBV12-3/TRBV12-4
size: -
J: TRBJ1-5
D: TRBD1
DNA: TGTGCCAGCAGTAACACAGGGGACCAGCATTTT
CDR3: CASSNTGDQHF

V: TRBV30
size: few
J: TRBJ2-1
D: TRBD2
DNA: TGTGCCTGGAGTGTAGAGGTATGGCGGGAGCTCCAGGATGAGCAGTTCTTC
CDR3: CAWSVEVWRELQDEQFF

V: TRBV12-3/TRBV12-4
size: -
J: TRBJ1-1
D: TRBD1
DNA: TGTGCCAGCAGTCTGACAGGGGACACTGAAGCTTTCTTT
CDR3: CASSLTGDTEAFF

V: TRBV3-1/TRBV3-2
size: -
J: TRBJ2-7
D: TRBD1
DNA: TGTGCCAGCTCTCCGGGGACAGCGTTGCCTTCCTCCTACGAGCAGTACTTC
CDR3: CASSPGTALPSSYEQYF

V: TRBV27
size: -
J: TRBJ2-1
D: TRBD2
DNA: TGTGCCAGCAGTTCGGCTAGCGGGGGGGCTTTGAATGAGCAGTTCTTC
CDR3: CASSSASGGALNEQFF

V: TRBV5-1
size: -
J: TRBJ2-7
D: -
DNA: TGCGCCAGCAGCCCTCCGGGACGGCCCTACGAGCAGTACTTC
CDR3: CASSPPGRPYEQYF

V: TRBV10-2
size: -
J: TRBJ2-1
D: -
DNA: TGCGCCAGCCGACCCCAGGGGGGTGAGCAGTTCTTC
CDR3: CASRPQGGEQFF

V: TRBV10-1
size: few
J: TRBJ1-2
D: -
DNA: TGCGCCAGCAGCGACACAGGGATGGGCTATGGCTACACCTTC
CDR3: CASSDTGMGYGYTF

V: TRBV7-2
size: -
J: TRBJ1-5
D: -
DNA: TGTGCCAGCAGCATCCTAGGGGCGGGCAATCAGCCCCAGCATTTT
CDR3: CASSILGAGNQPQHF

V: TRBV7-9
size: once
J: TRBJ1-3
D: -
DNA: TGTGCCAGCAGTCAGGGGACTGGAAACACCATATATTTT
CDR3: CASSQGTGNTIYF

V: TRBV11-2
size: -
J: TRBJ1-2
D: -
DNA: TGTGCCAGCAGGATCGTCTCAGCCCCTAACTATGGCTACACCTTC
CDR3: CASRIVSAPNYGYTF